This T cell receptor (beta chain) was sequenced for a study of blood T cell repertoires in COVID-19. Trimming stripped 1 base from V and 2 bases from J, with 12 bases between. Germline CDR1 is SGHTA and CDR2 is FQGNSA. CDR3 length: 15 amino acids. Profiling relied on immunoSEQ multiplex PCR, and the TCRdb table lists in-frame clones only, not all of them. The profile shows some 200,000 clones, 80% to 90% of them singletons. The sequencing input was peripheral blood. This chain uses TRBV7-2 with TRBJ2-7, with D perhaps TRBD1 (5 bases). This sequence was found in a woman at least 80 years old with acute or convalescent COVID-19. The CDR3 spells CASSLEYSGTYEQYF. CDR3 sequence (DNA): TGTGCCAGCAGCTTAGAGTACTCAGGGACCTACGAGCAGTACTTC.